The rows below give T cell receptor beta chains drawn from one sample of a study of early T cells in non-severe SARS-CoV-2 infection. TCRdb itself ran the 5' RACE reads through MiXCR, one entry per CDR3 protein. The sample holds 53,000 or so distinct CDR3 sequences, 7% to 8% seen once. Input material: whole blood. These receptor sequences come from an adult who was a healthcare worker with PCR-confirmed SARS-CoV-2 infection or an uninfected control (not recorded which). The CDR3 runs from the conserved cysteine through the conserved F or W. Each record gives: D gene, CDR3 length, V gene, J gene, clone size, CDR3 protein, CDR3 DNA. The D gene is left open where the match is weak. The listing skips clone size in some rows; elsewhere it reads once, few, many or a size class.

>-|12|TRBV2|TRBJ1-6|many
CASSVPNSPLHF
TGTGCCAGCAGTGTACCCAATTCACCCCTCCACTTT
>TRBD2|16|TRBV12-3/TRBV12-4|TRBJ2-1|many
CASSRSGLAAYNEQFF
TGTGCCAGCAGTCGCTCGGGACTAGCTGCTTACAATGAGCAGTTCTTC
>-|13|TRBV12-3/TRBV12-4|TRBJ2-3|-
CASSLSATATQYF
TGTGCCAGCAGTTTGTCTGCCACAGCTACGCAGTATTTT
>TRBD1|14|TRBV6-1|TRBJ2-5|few
CASRLGTVQETQYF
TGTGCCAGCAGGCTCGGGACAGTCCAAGAGACCCAGTACTTC
>-|14|TRBV9|TRBJ2-7|many
CASSVADFPYEQYF
TGTGCCAGCAGCGTAGCAGACTTCCCCTACGAGCAGTACTTC
>-|13|TRBV12-3/TRBV12-4|TRBJ1-1|few
CASRPRANTEAFF
TGTGCCAGCAGGCCGCGGGCGAACACTGAAGCTTTCTTT
>-|13|TRBV20-1|TRBJ2-5|many
CSPSSGNQETQYF
TGCAGTCCGAGTAGCGGAAACCAAGAGACCCAGTACTTC
>TRBD1|14|TRBV27|TRBJ1-5|many
CASSPTGVLQPQHF
TGTGCCAGCAGTCCAACAGGGGTACTTCAGCCCCAGCATTTT
>-|13|TRBV4-3|TRBJ2-1|-
CASSLAYYNEQFF
TGCGCCAGCAGCCTCGCTTACTACAATGAGCAGTTCTTC
>TRBD2|16|TRBV4-2|TRBJ2-3|-
CASSRGLAGVSDTQYF
TGTGCCAGCAGCCGAGGACTAGCGGGTGTTTCAGATACGCAGTATTTT
>-|12|TRBV10-3|TRBJ1-2|many
CAISAGSYGYTF
TGTGCCATCAGTGCCGGGTCCTATGGCTACACCTTC
>-|14|TRBV6-5|TRBJ2-2|many
CASRRVVSTGELFF
TGTGCCAGCAGGCGAGTAGTGAGCACCGGGGAGCTGTTTTTT
>TRBD1|17|TRBV6-5|TRBJ1-5|many
CASKQLGGQGGGQPQHF
TGTGCCAGCAAACAACTCGGGGGACAGGGAGGAGGCCAGCCCCAGCATTTT
>TRBD1|12|TRBV27|TRBJ2-7|-
CATGQSSYEQYF
TGTGCCACGGGACAGAGCTCCTACGAGCAGTACTTC
>-|13|TRBV6-2/TRBV6-3|TRBJ2-2|-
CASSIGITGELFF
TGTGCCAGCAGTATCGGGATCACCGGGGAGCTGTTTTTT
>TRBD2|18|TRBV19|TRBJ2-3|many
CASSRLIQRGTRTDTQYF
TGTGCCAGTAGTAGGCTTATTCAGCGGGGGACACGCACAGATACGCAGTATTTT
>TRBD2|14|TRBV10-2|TRBJ2-7|few
CASRERGDSYEQYF
TGCGCCAGCAGAGAGCGGGGGGACTCCTACGAGCAGTACTTC
>TRBD1|14|TRBV20-1|TRBJ1-5|-
CSAKDNRGNQPQHF
TGCAGTGCTAAAGATAACAGGGGAAATCAGCCCCAGCATTTT
>-|11|TRBV9|TRBJ2-1|many
CASLTGNEQFF
TGTGCCAGCCTGACGGGAAATGAGCAGTTCTTC
>-|14|TRBV18|TRBJ1-1|-
CASSPAGGGTEAFF
TGTGCCAGCTCACCCGCCGGGGGGGGCACTGAAGCTTTCTTT
>TRBD1|15|TRBV28|TRBJ1-6|many
CASSRRTGNNSPLHF
TGTGCCAGCAGCCGGAGGACAGGGAATAATTCACCCCTCCACTTT
>TRBD1|15|TRBV18|TRBJ2-1|many
CASSPTTGNYNEQFF
TGTGCCAGTTCACCAACGACAGGGAACTACAATGAGCAGTTCTTC
>-|13|TRBV5-1|TRBJ1-3|-
CASSLRAGDTIYF
TGCGCCAGCAGCTTGAGGGCAGGGGACACCATATATTTT
>TRBD2|14|TRBV3-1|TRBJ2-1|-
CASSQRGGRNEQFF
TGTGCCAGCAGCCAGCGGGGGGGCCGGAATGAGCAGTTCTTC
>-|15|TRBV7-3|TRBJ2-3|few
CASSLTAGRTDTQYF
TGTGCCAGCAGCTTAACGGCGGGTCGCACAGATACGCAGTATTTT
>TRBD1|14|TRBV7-2|TRBJ1-2|few
CASSAGGLPYGYTF
TGTGCCAGCAGCGCAGGGGGACTACCCTATGGCTACACCTTC
>TRBD2|15|TRBV19|TRBJ2-2|-
CASSSSSGCTGELFF
TGTGCCAGTAGTTCGAGTAGCGGGTGCACCGGGGAGCTGTTTTTT
>-|12|TRBV28|TRBJ1-5|many
CASRRGGWPQHF
TGTGCCAGCAGAAGAGGGGGGTGGCCCCAGCATTTT
>TRBD1|14|TRBV19|TRBJ1-2|many
CASTPTGGFYGYTF
TGTGCCAGTACTCCGACAGGGGGCTTCTATGGCTACACCTTC
>TRBD1|16|TRBV7-2|TRBJ1-2|-
CASSPVWDRGAYGYTF
TGTGCCAGCAGCCCAGTTTGGGACAGGGGTGCCTATGGCTACACCTTC
>-|14|TRBV7-3|TRBJ2-1|few
CASSLGPTNNEQFF
TGTGCCAGCAGCTTAGGTCCCACAAACAATGAGCAGTTCTTC
>TRBD1|14|TRBV3-1|TRBJ1-3|many
CASSQWTGGNTIYF
TGTGCCAGCAGCCAATGGACAGGTGGAAACACCATATATTTT
>-|11|TRBV20-1|TRBJ2-1|many
CSAIHKVEQFF
TGCAGTGCTATACACAAGGTTGAGCAGTTCTTC
>-|16|TRBV3-1|TRBJ2-3|-
CASSQVRGWRGDTQYF
TGTGCCAGCAGCCAAGTGAGGGGCTGGCGTGGAGATACGCAGTATTTT
>TRBD1|14|TRBV12-3/TRBV12-4|TRBJ1-6|few
CASSFQGGNSPLHF
TGTGCCAGCAGTTTTCAGGGGGGAAATTCACCCCTCCACTTT
>-|15|TRBV20-1|TRBJ1-4|large
CSAREPYETNEKLFF
TGCAGTGCTAGAGAACCTTATGAAACTAATGAAAAACTGTTTTTT
>TRBD2|14|TRBV24-1|TRBJ2-1|few
CATSGTSGYNEQFF
TGTGCCACCAGTGGGACTAGCGGATACAATGAGCAGTTCTTC
>TRBD1|14|TRBV27|TRBJ1-6|-
CASKGTDYNSPLHF
TGTGCCAGCAAAGGGACAGACTATAATTCACCCCTCCACTTT
>TRBD1|16|TRBV15|TRBJ2-2|many
CATSRDRDRGTGELFF
TGTGCCACCAGCAGAGATCGGGACAGGGGCACCGGGGAGCTGTTTTTT
>-|12|TRBV10-3|TRBJ2-7|many
CAISDRGDEQYF
TGTGCCATCAGTGACAGGGGCGACGAGCAGTACTTC
>TRBD2|14|TRBV2|TRBJ2-3|-
CASAGLAGDDTQYF
TGTGCCAGCGCGGGACTAGCGGGGGACGATACGCAGTATTTT
>-|16|TRBV14|TRBJ2-7|many
CASSHQTGTPAYEQYF
TGTGCCAGCAGTCACCAGACCGGGACACCAGCCTACGAGCAGTACTTC
>-|13|TRBV20-1|TRBJ2-2|many
CSASRPNTGELFF
TGCAGTGCTTCCCGCCCGAACACCGGGGAGCTGTTTTTT
>-|15|TRBV12-3/TRBV12-4|TRBJ1-4|many
CASSLQGAANEKLFF
TGTGCCAGCAGTTTACAGGGTGCGGCTAATGAAAAACTGTTTTTT
>-|14|TRBV6-5|TRBJ1-1|many
CASSYSAPNTEAFF
TGTGCCAGCAGTTACTCTGCCCCGAACACTGAAGCTTTCTTT